The T cell receptor beta chain under discussion was sequenced for a study of T cells in localized non-small cell lung cancer. The data were produced by immunoSEQ multiplex PCR, yet TCRdb's version contains in-frame clones alone and is incomplete. The top ten hold roughly 13% of the sample, which has 25,000 to 35,000 clones, around nine tenths seen once. Notes on the study in general: A median of roughly 50 of the top 100 tumor clones appeared in adjacent lung, which was paired and uninvolved.

Worth noting for this clone: What it recognizes is unknown.

The CDR3 length is 13 residues. The V end lost 2 bases, the J end lost 1 base, and 5 bases lay between the germline ends. The germline V gene encodes CDR1 KGHSH and CDR2 LQKENI. The source is a female donor over 55 with stage III squamous cell lung carcinoma. This chain links TRBV18 with TRBJ1-2, with D perhaps TRBD1 (5 bases). The starting material was peripheral blood, obtained before any cancer treatment. For the CDR3, the DNA is TGTGCCAGCTCACCAGACAGTAACTATGGCTACACCTTC. Translated, it gives CASSPDSNYGYTF.